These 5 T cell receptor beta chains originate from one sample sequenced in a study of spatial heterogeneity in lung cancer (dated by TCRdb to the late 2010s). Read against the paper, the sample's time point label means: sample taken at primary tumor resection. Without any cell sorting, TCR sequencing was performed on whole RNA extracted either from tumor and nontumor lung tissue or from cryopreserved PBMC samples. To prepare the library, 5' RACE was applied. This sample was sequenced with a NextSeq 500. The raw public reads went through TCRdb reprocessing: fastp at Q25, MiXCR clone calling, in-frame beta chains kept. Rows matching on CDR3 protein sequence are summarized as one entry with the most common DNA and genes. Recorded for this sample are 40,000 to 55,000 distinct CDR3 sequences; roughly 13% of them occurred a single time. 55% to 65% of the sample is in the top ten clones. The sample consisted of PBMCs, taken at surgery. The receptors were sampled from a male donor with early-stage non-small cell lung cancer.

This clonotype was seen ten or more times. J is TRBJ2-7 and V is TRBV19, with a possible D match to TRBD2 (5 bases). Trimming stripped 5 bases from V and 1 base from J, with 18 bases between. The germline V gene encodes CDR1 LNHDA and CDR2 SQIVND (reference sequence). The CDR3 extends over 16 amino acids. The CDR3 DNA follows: TGTGCCAGTAGTCTTCAGCTCGAGGGTAGGTCCTACGAGCAGTACTTC. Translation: CASSLQLEGRSYEQYF.

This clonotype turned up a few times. The CDR3 bases are TGTGCCAGCAGTTTAGGCGGACTTTGGGGGAACACTGAAGCTTTCTTT. It is translated as CASSLGGLWGNTEAFF. The rearrangement links TRBV28 to TRBJ1-1; no clear D. CDR1 MDHEN and CDR2 SYDVKM come from the germline V gene. Trimming took 2 bases from V and 1 from J, leaving 14 bases between them. CDR3 length: 16 amino acids.

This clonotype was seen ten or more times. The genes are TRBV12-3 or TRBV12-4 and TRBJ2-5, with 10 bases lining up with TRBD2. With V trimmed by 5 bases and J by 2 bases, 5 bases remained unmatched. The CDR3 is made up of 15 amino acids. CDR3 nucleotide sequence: TGTGCCAGCAGTCTTAGCGGGGGGAGGCAAGAGACCCAGTACTTC. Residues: CASSLSGGRQETQYF.

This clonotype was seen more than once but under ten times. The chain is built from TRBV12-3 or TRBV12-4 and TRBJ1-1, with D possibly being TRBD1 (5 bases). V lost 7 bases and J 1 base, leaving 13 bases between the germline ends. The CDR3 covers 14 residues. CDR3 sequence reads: CASNPGLANTEAFF. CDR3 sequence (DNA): TGTGCCAGCAACCCGGGACTAGCGAACACTGAAGCTTTCTTT.

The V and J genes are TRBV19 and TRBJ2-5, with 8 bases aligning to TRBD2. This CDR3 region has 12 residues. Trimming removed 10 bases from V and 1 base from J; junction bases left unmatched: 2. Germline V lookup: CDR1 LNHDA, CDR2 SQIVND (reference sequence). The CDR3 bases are TGTGCCACCCGGGGGGGCCAAGAGACCCAGTACTTC. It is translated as CATRGGQETQYF.